These 11 T cell receptor beta chains originate from one sample sequenced in a study of blood T cell repertoires in COVID-19. Sequencing used immunoSEQ multiplex PCR; TCRdb keeps in-frame clones, though not all of them. The data show around 200,000 clones, about 86% seen once. The sequenced sample was peripheral blood. These receptors originate from a man between 60 and 75 years old who had recovered from COVID-19.

This clone was recorded once. The V gene is TRBV30, the J gene TRBJ2-7; D call uncertain. V lost 3 bases to trimming and J lost 4 bases, with 7 bases between them. CDR1 is GTSNPN and CDR2 is SVGIG in the germline V gene (reference sequence). CDR3 length: 11 amino acids. As DNA, the CDR3 is TGTGCCTGGAGGTTAGAGTACGAGCAGTACTTC. As protein: CAWRLEYEQYF.

In its sample, this clone was seen once. The chain couples TRBV20-1 to TRBJ1-2, with 7 bases fitting TRBD1. V trimming: 3 bases; J trimming: 7 bases; junction bases outside the gene matches: 5. The germline gives CDR1 DFQATT, CDR2 SNEGSKA (reference sequence). This CDR3 contains 12 residues. The CDR3 DNA follows: TGCAGTGCTAGTGATCGGACAGGTGGCTACACCTTC. It is translated as CSASDRTGGYTF.

The J gene is TRBJ2-7, the V gene TRBV3-1 (or the pseudogene TRBV3-2), with 7 bases identical to TRBD2. Germline V gene lookup returns CDR1 LGHDT and CDR2 YNNKEL (reference sequence). V was clipped by 6 bases and J by 6 bases; unmatched bases: 14. The CDR3 has 15 amino acids. CDR3 nucleotides: TGTGCCAGCAGTCAACACGGCGGGAGCCAACTCGAGCAGTACTTC. This gives the protein CASSQHGGSQLEQYF.

This clone was counted a few times. The same CDR3 is also encoded by other DNA sequences in this sample. This chain uses TRBV5-5 with TRBJ1-1; D remains ambiguous. V was clipped by 2 bases and J by 2 bases, with 10 bases between them. Germline assignment: CDR1 SGHKS and CDR2 YYEKEE (reference sequence). The CDR3 runs 14 residues. The chain's CDR3 is CASSLVQTNTEAFF. DNA of the CDR3: TGTGCCAGCAGCTTAGTACAGACCAACACTGAAGCTTTCTTT.

This chain joins TRBV3-1 (or the pseudogene TRBV3-2) and TRBJ1-2; possible D gene TRBD1, 5 bases. The CDR3 runs to 15 residues. Trimming removed 1 base from V and 7 bases from J, with 16 bases in between. Germline V gene data show CDR1 as LGHDT and CDR2 as YNNKEL (reference sequence). The CDR3 DNA follows: TGTGCCAGCAGCCAAGGGACGGACAAGGGTTCTGGCTACACCTTC. Amino acid sequence: CASSQGTDKGSGYTF.

This clone was observed once. The gene calls are TRBV19 and TRBJ2-7; 7 nucleotides agree with TRBD1. This CDR3 contains 14 residues. In germline, CDR1 is LNHDA, CDR2 SQIVND (reference sequence). The junction had 7 bases not matched to a gene; V was cut back by 5 bases and J by 3 bases. CDR3 sequence: CASSLRTGFYEQYF. The CDR3 nucleotides are TGTGCCAGTAGTCTCAGGACAGGCTTCTACGAGCAGTACTTC.

The chain uses TRBV28 and TRBJ2-1; D is possibly TRBD2 (6 bases). Looked up from germline, CDR1 is MDHEN and CDR2 is SYDVKM. This CDR3 comprises 16 residues. Trimming took 3 bases from V and 0 from J, leaving 12 bases between them. CDR3 sequence (DNA): TGTGCCAGCAGTTTCGGGGACTCACACTCCTACAATGAGCAGTTCTTC. This codes for CASSFGDSHSYNEQFF.

This clone has more than one count but fewer than ten. The chain couples TRBV7-9 to TRBJ1-1; 7 positions agree with TRBD1. V was pared by 6 bases and J by 0 bases, with 7 bases of the junction left unmatched. Germline V gives CDR1 SEHNR, CDR2 FQNEAQ (reference sequence). The CDR3 runs to 15 residues. DNA of the CDR3: TGTGCCAGCAGGTTCCAAGGGGGCATGAACACTGAAGCTTTCTTT. It yields the protein CASRFQGGMNTEAFF.

This clone was detected only a few times. This sequence joins TRBV5-6 and TRBJ2-3; 7 positions agree with TRBD2. The CDR3 totals 16 residues. Germline loops: CDR1 SGHDT, CDR2 YYEEEE. Trimming removed 4 bases from V and 5 bases from J; junction bases left unmatched: 13. Here the CDR3 DNA reads TGTGCCAGCAGCCCCGTAGCGGGCCGGCGGGTAGATACGCAGTATTTT. This codes for CASSPVAGRRVDTQYF. The full variable domain, with the rest looked up from reference TRBV5-6 and TRBJ2-3, is DAGVTQSPTHLIKTRGQQVTLRCSPKSGHDTVSWYQQALGQGPQFIFQYYEEEERQRGNFPDRFSGHQFPNYSSELNVNALLLGDSALYLCASSPVAGRRVDTQYFGPGTRLTVL.

This clone was found a few times. The gene calls are TRBV5-6 and TRBJ1-6; D not certain. Deletions cut 3 bases from V and 9 bases from J, with 13 bases between. The CDR3 runs to 14 residues. Germline assignment: CDR1 SGHDT and CDR2 YYEEEE. Here the CDR3 reads CASSSTGRRSPLHF. For the CDR3, the DNA is TGTGCCAGCAGCTCGACTGGGAGGCGTTCACCCCTCCACTTT.

The chain employs TRBV6-5 and TRBJ2-2, with 8 bases matching TRBD1. The germline V gene encodes CDR1 MNHEY and CDR2 SVGAGI. Losses at the gene ends were 6 bases for V and 6 bases for J; bases not matched to a gene: 6. This CDR3 spans 14 amino acids. CDR3 coding DNA: TGTGCCAGCAGAAGGACAGGGATGTCCGGGGAGCTGTTTTTT. Amino acids: CASRRTGMSGELFF.